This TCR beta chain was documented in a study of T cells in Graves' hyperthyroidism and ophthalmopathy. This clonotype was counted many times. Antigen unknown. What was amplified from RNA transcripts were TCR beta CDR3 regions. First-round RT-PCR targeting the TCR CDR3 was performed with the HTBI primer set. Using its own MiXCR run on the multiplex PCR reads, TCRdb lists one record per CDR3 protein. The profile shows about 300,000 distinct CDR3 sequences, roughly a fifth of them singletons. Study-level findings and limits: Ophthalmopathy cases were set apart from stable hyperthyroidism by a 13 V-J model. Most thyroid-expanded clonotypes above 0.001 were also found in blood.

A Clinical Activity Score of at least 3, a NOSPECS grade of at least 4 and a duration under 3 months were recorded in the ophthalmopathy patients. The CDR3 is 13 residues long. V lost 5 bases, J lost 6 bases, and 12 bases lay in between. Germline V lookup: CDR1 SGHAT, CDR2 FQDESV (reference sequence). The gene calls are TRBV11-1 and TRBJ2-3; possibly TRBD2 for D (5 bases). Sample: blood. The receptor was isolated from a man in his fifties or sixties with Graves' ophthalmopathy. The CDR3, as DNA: TGTGCCAGCAGCCCGGGAAGATTGGATACGCAGTATTTT. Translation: CASSPGRLDTQYF.